This TCR beta chain stems from a study of CD8+ T cells in alopecia areata. Study outcomes and limitations: Besides other cells, scalp samples also yield sequences of resident alphabeta T cells from normal skin.

TCR sequencing used cDNA made by reverse transcription of extracted RNA. Repertoires were generated with immunoSEQ multiplex PCR, while TCRdb's copy carries only in-frame clones and drops some. Of some 180,000 clones in the sample, 50% to 70% were seen once. Details on this clone: Its antigen is undetermined.

The sequences come from CD4+ T cells sorted from blood, collected at week 0. This sequence was found in a human donor with alopecia areata.

The CDR3 DNA reads as TGTGCCAGCAGCGTAGCGGGGACTTTGGGCTTGGGGACTGAAGCTTTCTTT. Encoded protein: CASSVAGTLGLGTEAFF. The chain recombines TRBV9 with TRBJ1-1, with a weak D call TRBD1 (5 bases). CDR3 length equals 17 residues. Germline V lookup: CDR1 SGDLS, CDR2 YYNGEE. V lost 0 bases to trimming and J lost 5 bases, with 20 bases between them.